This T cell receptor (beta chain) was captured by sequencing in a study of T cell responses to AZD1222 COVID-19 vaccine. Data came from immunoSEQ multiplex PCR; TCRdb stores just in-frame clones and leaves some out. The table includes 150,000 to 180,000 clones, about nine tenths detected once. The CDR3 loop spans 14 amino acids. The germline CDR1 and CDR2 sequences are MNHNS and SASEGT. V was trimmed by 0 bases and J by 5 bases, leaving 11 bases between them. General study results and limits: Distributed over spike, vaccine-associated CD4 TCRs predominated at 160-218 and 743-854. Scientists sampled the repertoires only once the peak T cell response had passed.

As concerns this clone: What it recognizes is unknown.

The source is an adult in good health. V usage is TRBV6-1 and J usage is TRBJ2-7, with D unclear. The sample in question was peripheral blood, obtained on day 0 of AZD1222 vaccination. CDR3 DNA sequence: TGTGCCAGCAGTGAAGCTAGGTGGGCCAACGAGCAGTACTTC. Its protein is CASSEARWANEQYF.